This T cell receptor (beta chain) was captured in a study of blood T cell repertoires in COVID-19. Study background: Samples came from the United States, Italy and Spain, spanning acute and convalescent COVID-19.

Per germline, CDR1 KGHSH and CDR2 LQKENI. This CDR3 comprises 15 residues. V was clipped by 2 bases and J by 6 bases, with 16 bases between them. Original analysis: Using reference gene primer amplification, nucleated cell counts were estimated. TCRdb keeps only in-frame clones here, not all; method: immunoSEQ multiplex PCR. The V and J calls and clone size were taken over from that table, and D and trimming were inferred from the DNA. The sample includes over 200,000 clones, about 89% of them seen just once. Sequenced input: peripheral blood. The V gene is TRBV18, the J gene TRBJ1-2; weak D call: TRBD1 (6 bases). The sequence was obtained from a man aged 55 to 70 who had recovered from COVID-19. The CDR3 here is CASSPSGGAMDGYTF. The CDR3, as DNA: TGTGCCAGCTCACCATCGGGGGGCGCAATGGATGGCTACACCTTC.